These 17 T cell receptor beta chains were sequenced from one sample in a study of regulatory T cells in long-lasting Graves disease. The time point denotes: newly diagnosed GD, antithyroid drugs for less than 3 months. After RNA was extracted from PBMCs, the TCR library was made from it. According to the study, TCR beta libraries were built with iRepertoire HTBI primers and CDR3-region Arm-PCR. TCRdb re-derived calls from the multiplex PCR reads in MiXCR, one entry per CDR3 protein. This table has 600,000 to 650,000 distinct CDR3 sequences, roughly 15% appearing once. These same records also appear under a second study, on T cells in Graves' hyperthyroidism and ophthalmopathy.

The specimen was peripheral blood mononuclear cells (PBMCs), collected at new diagnosis, from a patient treated with antithyroid drugs. The receptors here all came from a woman aged 25 to 39 with Graves disease.

This clonotype was seen ten or more times. Here the CDR3 reads CASRLATQLGTQYF. DNA of the CDR3: TGTGCCAGCCGGTTGGCGACCCAGCTGGGCACGCAGTATTTT. The chain recombines TRBV27 with TRBJ2-3; the D is unclear. There are 14 residues in the CDR3. The V gene's germline CDR1 is MNHEY and CDR2 SMNVEV (reference sequence). Trimming cost V 8 bases and J 9 bases, with 21 bases left between them.

At least ten counts were recorded for this clonotype. The V call is TRBV12-3 or TRBV12-4, the J call TRBJ2-2; D assignment may be TRBD1 or TRBD2 (5 bases each). V was cut by 6 bases and J by 5 bases, with 10 bases left in between. The CDR3 sequence is 13 residues long. For the CDR3, the DNA is TGTGCCAGCAGAGGGACCGCGACCGGGGAGCTGTTTTTT. It specifies CASRGTATGELFF.

This clonotype was recorded many times. The rearrangement joins TRBV28 to TRBJ1-1, with 9 bases identical to TRBD1. The CDR3 sequence is 17 residues long. CDR1 is MDHEN and CDR2 is SYDVKM in the germline V gene. J was trimmed by 4 bases and V by 6 bases; bases with no gene match: 15. In DNA form, the CDR3 reads TGTGCCAGCAGCCCATCCTTGGGACAGGGTTCGGCCACTGAAGCTTTCTTT. Protein product: CASSPSLGQGSATEAFF.

This chain links TRBV20-1 with TRBJ1-5; 7 bases map to TRBD1. V lost 3 bases to trimming and J lost 3 bases; unmatched junction nucleotides: 8. Germline assignment: CDR1 DFQATT and CDR2 SNEGSKA (reference sequence). This CDR3 is built from 15 residues. The CDR3 DNA reads TGCAGTGCTAGGTCGGGACAGTCCTACAATCAGCCCCAGCATTTT. It is translated as CSARSGQSYNQPQHF.

The chain carries TRBV15 and TRBJ1-6; possibly TRBD1 for D (5 bases). V lost 8 bases and J 0 bases, leaving 17 bases between the germline ends. Germline assignment: CDR1 LNHNV and CDR2 YYDKDF (reference sequence). The CDR3 sequence is 17 residues long. The CDR3 nucleotides read TGTGCCACCTCCCGGGGGAAGAGTAGCTCCTATAATTCACCCCTCCACTTT. As protein: CATSRGKSSSYNSPLHF.

This clonotype was picked up a small number of times. V usage is TRBV7-3 and J usage is TRBJ2-2; 9 bases align to TRBD1. CDR3 length: 16 residues. Germline V gene lookup returns CDR1 SGHTA and CDR2 FQGTGA. The J segment lost 3 bases and the V segment lost 2 bases, leaving 4 bases of the junction unmatched. The CDR3 sequence is CASSLLGQGYTGELFF. The CDR3 DNA is TGTGCCAGCAGCTTATTGGGACAGGGCTACACCGGGGAGCTGTTTTTT. The entire variable domain, with the rest obtained from reference TRBV7-3 and TRBJ2-2, is as follows: GAGVSQTPSNKVTEKGKYVELRCDPISGHTALYWYRQSLGQGPEFLIYFQGTGAADDSGLPNDRFFAVRPEGSVSTLKIQRTERGDSAVYLCASSLLGQGYTGELFFGEGSRLTVL.

The chain recombines TRBV11-2 with TRBJ2-1; TRBD2 matches 10 bases. Germline V gene sequence: CDR1 SGHAT, CDR2 FQNNGV. The CDR3 runs to 17 residues. V lost 1 base and J lost 8; bases outside the gene matches: 11. Written as DNA, the CDR3 is TGTGCCAGCAGCTTAGTCGACCCTAGCGGGAGTCGAGATGAGCAGTTCTTC. This gives the protein CASSLVDPSGSRDEQFF.

The chain joins TRBV27 to TRBJ2-7, with a tentative D call TRBD2 (6 bases). In germline, CDR1 is MNHEY, CDR2 SMNVEV (reference sequence). V was pared by 3 bases and J by 2 bases, with 17 bases between. The length of the CDR3 is 16 residues. The CDR3 sequence: CASSFSWGVRPYEQYF. The CDR3 DNA reads as TGTGCCAGCAGTTTTTCTTGGGGGGTACGTCCCTACGAGCAGTACTTC.

The chain uses TRBV20-1 and TRBJ1-1, with D possibly matching TRBD1 (6 bases). The ends were cut back, 4 bases at V and 0 bases at J, with 15 bases in the middle. The CDR3 runs to 15 residues. CDR1 DFQATT and CDR2 SNEGSKA come from the germline V gene (reference sequence). CDR3 DNA: TGCAGTGCTACCTCCCCGACAGGAATGAACACTGAAGCTTTCTTT. Amino acid sequence: CSATSPTGMNTEAFF.

The chain links TRBV27 to TRBJ1-6; weak D call: TRBD1 (6 bases). The CDR3 totals 14 residues. Germline CDR1 is MNHEY and CDR2 is SMNVEV (reference sequence). Trimming took off 5 bases at V and 9 bases at J, with 14 bases between the two ends. CDR3 region: CASSELGASSPLHF. In nucleotides, the CDR3 is TGTGCCAGCAGTGAACTGGGGGCAAGTTCACCCCTCCACTTT.

The rearrangement links TRBV7-2 to TRBJ1-5; D not resolved. Germline V CDR1 and CDR2: SGHTA, FQGNSA. The CDR3 spans 13 residues. In DNA form, the CDR3 reads TGTGCTACCACCCCCCAGGAAAATCAGCCCCAGCATTTT. Protein: CATTPQENQPQHF.

This clonotype turned up a few times. The genes are TRBV28 and TRBJ2-4; possibly TRBD1 for D (6 bases). The CDR3 runs to 13 residues. V dropped 10 bases and J dropped 6 bases, with 16 bases sitting between them. Looked up from germline, CDR1 is MDHEN and CDR2 is SYDVKM. CDR3: CATADSTTNIQYF. CDR3 nucleotides: TGTGCCACCGCGGACAGCACCACAAACATTCAGTACTTC. Looking up the rest from reference TRBV28 and TRBJ2-4 gives the full variable domain: DVKVTQSSRYLVKRTGEKVFLECVQDMDHENMFWYRQDPGLGLRLIYFSYDVKMKEKGDIPEGYSVSREKKERFSLILESASTNQTSMYLCATADSTTNIQYFGAGTRLSVL.

V gene TRBV6-1 combines with J gene TRBJ2-6; D is uncertain. CDR3 length equals 16 residues. The ends were cut back, 2 bases at V and 2 bases at J, with 10 bases in the middle. Germline V lookup: CDR1 MNHNS, CDR2 SASEGT. The CDR3 nucleotides read TGTGCCAGCAGTGAAAGGGCATCCCCTGGGGCCAACGTCCTGACTTTC. It is translated as CASSERASPGANVLTF.

The chain uses TRBV9 and TRBJ2-7; 10 bases agree with TRBD2. CDR1 SGDLS and CDR2 YYNGEE come from the germline V gene. This CDR3 contains 15 residues. Trimming took 1 base from V and 5 from J; bases not matched to a gene: 6. The CDR3 bases are TGTGCCAGCAGCGTAACTAGCGGGGTCCCCCACGAGCAGTACTTC. Its translation: CASSVTSGVPHEQYF.

The V gene is TRBV25-1, the J gene TRBJ2-1; no definite D call. Germline V CDR1 and CDR2: MGHDK, SYGVNS. The V end lost 0 bases, the J end lost 0 bases, and 6 bases lay between the germline ends. The CDR3 is 15 amino acids. CDR3 loop: CASSEYKVSYNEQFF. The CDR3 DNA sequence: TGTGCCAGCAGTGAATACAAAGTCTCCTACAATGAGCAGTTCTTC.

The chain is built from TRBV20-1 and TRBJ1-3, with 7 bases lining up with TRBD1. Trimming at V came to 4 bases and at J to 4 bases, leaving 13 bases not matched to a gene. The CDR3 is 16 amino acids. Germline assignment: CDR1 DFQATT and CDR2 SNEGSKA (reference sequence). In DNA, the CDR3 is TGCAGTGCTAACAGGGGCCGCTTCGATTCCGGAAACACCATATATTTT. Protein: CSANRGRFDSGNTIYF.

This clonotype has a count of ten or more. The chain employs TRBV7-2 and TRBJ1-1; the D gene is possibly TRBD1 (6 bases). The CDR3 is 14 residues long. Trimming stripped 1 base from V and 4 bases from J, with 10 bases between. Germline CDR1 and CDR2: SGHTA and FQGNSA. The CDR3 DNA sequence: TGTGCCAGCAGCTTAGTAGTGACAGGCACTGAAGCTTTCTTT. It is translated as CASSLVVTGTEAFF.